This TCR beta chain was observed in a study of T cell responses to AZD1222 COVID-19 vaccine. General study points: Distributed over spike, vaccine-associated CD4 TCRs predominated at 160-218 and 743-854. An increase in Spike-specific TCR breadth and depth was observed after two AZD1222 doses. There were mostly white British donors and more females than males, and clonal diversity was possibly underestimated.

With respect to this clone: Its matching antigen is unknown.

This CDR3 is 14 amino acids long. CDR1 is SEHNR, CDR2 FQNEAQ, per germline (reference sequence). Trimming pared 3 bases from V and 9 bases from J, leaving 15 bases between. TCRdb's copy holds only in-frame clones and misses some; the assay was immunoSEQ multiplex PCR. The profile shows approximately 72,000 clones, roughly nine tenths of them singletons. The clonotype originates from an adult who received the AZD1222 COVID-19 vaccine. The J gene is TRBJ2-1, the V gene TRBV7-9, with D perhaps TRBD2 (6 bases). The source was peripheral blood, collected 28 days after the second AZD1222 dose. DNA of the CDR3: TGTGCCAGCAGCTTTACCGGGGTCGGGGGTGAGCAGTTCTTC. This codes for CASSFTGVGGEQFF. Full variable domain (rest looked up from reference TRBV7-9 and TRBJ2-1): DTGVSQNPRHKITKRGQNVTFRCDPISEHNRLYWYRQTLGQGPEFLTYFQNEAQLEKSRLLSDRFSAERPKGSFSTLEIQRTEQGDSAMYLCASSFTGVGGEQFFGPGTRLTVL.